Sequencing of this T cell receptor (beta chain) was carried out in a study of persistence of HIV-infected CD4 T cells. Study summary: A median of around 8 years of suppressive ART preceded sampling.

The libraries were made with immunoSEQ version 4 in survey mode. Profiled with immunoSEQ multiplex PCR; TCRdb holds only in-frame clones, not every one. This table holds 30,000 to 45,000 clones, roughly four fifths found once. An overlapping HIV-1 Gag peptide pool stimulated these cells at roughly 0.97 ug/peptide/mL. CD40L-negative CD69-negative CD45RO-high memory CD4+ T cells were sorted as populations depleted of antigen-responding cells. Donors had CD4+ T cell counts above 400 cells/uL and were CMV-seropositive. Anti-CD28/CD49d costimulation, CD40-blocking antibody and enfuvirtide were given to CD8-depleted PBMCs for approximately 18 hours. The CDR3 is 13 amino acids. V shed 3 bases, J shed 4 bases, and the junction held 4 bases outside the gene matches. Germline V gene data show CDR1 as SQVTM and CDR2 as ANQGSEA. About this clone itself: The antigen remains undetermined.

The specimen comprised cultured CD4+ T cells from PBMCs, sampled from a patient who received antiretroviral therapy. This TCR came from an adult with HIV. The donor label of this sample is uncertain. This sequence joins TRBV29-1 and TRBJ1-2; TRBD1 agrees at 8 bases. CDR3 bases: TGCAGCGTTGATAGCAGGGGGCTCTATGGCTACACCTTC. Amino acids: CSVDSRGLYGYTF.